This section outlines one T cell receptor (beta chain) sequence together with its context. The sample belongs to a study of blood T cell repertoires in COVID-19. Background on the study: Acute-phase and convalescent COVID-19 samples originated in the United States, Italy and Spain. Nucleic acid was either cDNA or gDNA, and it came from T cells, B-cell-depleted T cells, or PBMCs.

In the original workflow: Amplifying reference gene primers gave estimates of nucleated cell counts. Method: immunoSEQ multiplex PCR; TCRdb's copy keeps in-frame clones and lacks some. From that table come the V and J calls and clone size; the DNA was used to work out D and trimming. The sample includes 150,000 or so clones, roughly 90% of them seen just once. The CDR3 is 19 residues long. With V trimmed by 0 bases and J by 1 base, 8 bases remained unmatched. Germline lookup yields CDR1 LGHNA and CDR2 YNFKEQ. The clonotype originates from a man aged 25 to 40 with COVID-19, enrolled during active disease. The sequenced material came from peripheral blood. The rearrangement joins TRBV4-2 to TRBJ2-2, with 10 bases lining up with TRBD2. The CDR3 DNA follows: TGTGCCAGCAGCCAAGATGGAACTAGCGGGACGCGGAACACCGGGGAGCTGTTTTTT. Translating gives CASSQDGTSGTRNTGELFF.